Given below is one TCR beta chain in context. What it binds is unknown. This sample is part of a study of shared clonotypes between healthy human individuals. Study-level findings and limits: As a rule, naive subsets had a larger estimated richness than memory subsets. Generation probability values for non-shared clonotypes were lower than those for clonotypes shared by all four donors.

The CDR3 sequence is 14 residues long. V gave up 0 bases and J gave up 3 bases, with 8 bases separating them. The germline V gene has CDR1 LGHNA and CDR2 YSLEER. Under the authors' procedure: Filtering differed, since immunoSEQ gave only junction sequences and no quality scores. Data came from immunoSEQ multiplex PCR; TCRdb stores just in-frame clones and leaves some out. That table gives V, J and clone size, and the DNA gave D and trimming. The repertoire consists of around 980,000 clones, with 75% to 85% occurring once and the leading ten covering more than 0.55%. The receptor was derived from a man aged 18 to 30 in good health. Some clones in this sample may be carry-over from other donors' samples. What was sequenced was memory CD4+ T cells from PBMCs. Described subset: CD45RA-negative fraction. The rearrangement uses TRBV4-3 and TRBJ1-2; TRBD1 might be the D (5 bases). In DNA, the CDR3 is TGCGCCAGCAGCCAAGAGAAGGGGCACTATGGCTACACCTTC. Amino acids: CASSQEKGHYGYTF.